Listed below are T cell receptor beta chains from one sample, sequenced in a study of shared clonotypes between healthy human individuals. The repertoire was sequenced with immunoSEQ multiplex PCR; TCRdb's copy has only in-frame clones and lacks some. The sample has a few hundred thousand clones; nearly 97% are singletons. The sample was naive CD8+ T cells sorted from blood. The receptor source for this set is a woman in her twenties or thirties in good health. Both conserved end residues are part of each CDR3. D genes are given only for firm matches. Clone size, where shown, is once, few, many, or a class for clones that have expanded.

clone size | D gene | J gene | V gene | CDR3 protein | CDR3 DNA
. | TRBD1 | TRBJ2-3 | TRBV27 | CASSSGQGPDTQYF | TGTGCCAGCAGTTCGGGACAGGGCCCAGATACGCAGTATTTT
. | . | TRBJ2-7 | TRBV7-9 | CASSLDNLYEQYF | TGTGCCAGCAGCTTGGACAATCTCTACGAGCAGTACTTC
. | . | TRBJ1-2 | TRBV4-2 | CASSLDGYGYTF | TGTGCCAGCAGCTTGGACGGCTATGGCTACACCTTC
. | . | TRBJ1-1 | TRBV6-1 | CASTGLDREAFF | TGTGCCAGCACGGGTTTAGACAGGGAAGCTTTCTTT
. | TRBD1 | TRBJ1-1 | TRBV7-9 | CASSPRPTGEIWTEAFF | TGTGCCAGCAGCCCACGGCCGACAGGGGAAATCTGGACTGAAGCTTTCTTT
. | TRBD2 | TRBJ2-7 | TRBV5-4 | CASSPKELAGGEQYF | TGTGCCAGCAGCCCGAAAGAACTAGCGGGAGGCGAGCAGTACTTC
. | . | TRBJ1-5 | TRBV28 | CASTQGNSNQPQHF | TGTGCCAGCACCCAGGGAAATAGCAATCAGCCCCAGCATTTT
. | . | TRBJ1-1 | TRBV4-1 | CASSHQDSWDTEAFF | TGCGCCAGCAGCCACCAGGACAGTTGGGACACTGAAGCTTTCTTT
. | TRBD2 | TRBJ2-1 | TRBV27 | CASSLLAGDVDEQFF | TGTGCCAGCAGTTTACTAGCGGGAGATGTGGATGAGCAGTTCTTC
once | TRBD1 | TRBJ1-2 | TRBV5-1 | CASSVDRGDYGYTF | TGCGCCAGCAGCGTCGACAGGGGTGACTATGGCTACACCTTC